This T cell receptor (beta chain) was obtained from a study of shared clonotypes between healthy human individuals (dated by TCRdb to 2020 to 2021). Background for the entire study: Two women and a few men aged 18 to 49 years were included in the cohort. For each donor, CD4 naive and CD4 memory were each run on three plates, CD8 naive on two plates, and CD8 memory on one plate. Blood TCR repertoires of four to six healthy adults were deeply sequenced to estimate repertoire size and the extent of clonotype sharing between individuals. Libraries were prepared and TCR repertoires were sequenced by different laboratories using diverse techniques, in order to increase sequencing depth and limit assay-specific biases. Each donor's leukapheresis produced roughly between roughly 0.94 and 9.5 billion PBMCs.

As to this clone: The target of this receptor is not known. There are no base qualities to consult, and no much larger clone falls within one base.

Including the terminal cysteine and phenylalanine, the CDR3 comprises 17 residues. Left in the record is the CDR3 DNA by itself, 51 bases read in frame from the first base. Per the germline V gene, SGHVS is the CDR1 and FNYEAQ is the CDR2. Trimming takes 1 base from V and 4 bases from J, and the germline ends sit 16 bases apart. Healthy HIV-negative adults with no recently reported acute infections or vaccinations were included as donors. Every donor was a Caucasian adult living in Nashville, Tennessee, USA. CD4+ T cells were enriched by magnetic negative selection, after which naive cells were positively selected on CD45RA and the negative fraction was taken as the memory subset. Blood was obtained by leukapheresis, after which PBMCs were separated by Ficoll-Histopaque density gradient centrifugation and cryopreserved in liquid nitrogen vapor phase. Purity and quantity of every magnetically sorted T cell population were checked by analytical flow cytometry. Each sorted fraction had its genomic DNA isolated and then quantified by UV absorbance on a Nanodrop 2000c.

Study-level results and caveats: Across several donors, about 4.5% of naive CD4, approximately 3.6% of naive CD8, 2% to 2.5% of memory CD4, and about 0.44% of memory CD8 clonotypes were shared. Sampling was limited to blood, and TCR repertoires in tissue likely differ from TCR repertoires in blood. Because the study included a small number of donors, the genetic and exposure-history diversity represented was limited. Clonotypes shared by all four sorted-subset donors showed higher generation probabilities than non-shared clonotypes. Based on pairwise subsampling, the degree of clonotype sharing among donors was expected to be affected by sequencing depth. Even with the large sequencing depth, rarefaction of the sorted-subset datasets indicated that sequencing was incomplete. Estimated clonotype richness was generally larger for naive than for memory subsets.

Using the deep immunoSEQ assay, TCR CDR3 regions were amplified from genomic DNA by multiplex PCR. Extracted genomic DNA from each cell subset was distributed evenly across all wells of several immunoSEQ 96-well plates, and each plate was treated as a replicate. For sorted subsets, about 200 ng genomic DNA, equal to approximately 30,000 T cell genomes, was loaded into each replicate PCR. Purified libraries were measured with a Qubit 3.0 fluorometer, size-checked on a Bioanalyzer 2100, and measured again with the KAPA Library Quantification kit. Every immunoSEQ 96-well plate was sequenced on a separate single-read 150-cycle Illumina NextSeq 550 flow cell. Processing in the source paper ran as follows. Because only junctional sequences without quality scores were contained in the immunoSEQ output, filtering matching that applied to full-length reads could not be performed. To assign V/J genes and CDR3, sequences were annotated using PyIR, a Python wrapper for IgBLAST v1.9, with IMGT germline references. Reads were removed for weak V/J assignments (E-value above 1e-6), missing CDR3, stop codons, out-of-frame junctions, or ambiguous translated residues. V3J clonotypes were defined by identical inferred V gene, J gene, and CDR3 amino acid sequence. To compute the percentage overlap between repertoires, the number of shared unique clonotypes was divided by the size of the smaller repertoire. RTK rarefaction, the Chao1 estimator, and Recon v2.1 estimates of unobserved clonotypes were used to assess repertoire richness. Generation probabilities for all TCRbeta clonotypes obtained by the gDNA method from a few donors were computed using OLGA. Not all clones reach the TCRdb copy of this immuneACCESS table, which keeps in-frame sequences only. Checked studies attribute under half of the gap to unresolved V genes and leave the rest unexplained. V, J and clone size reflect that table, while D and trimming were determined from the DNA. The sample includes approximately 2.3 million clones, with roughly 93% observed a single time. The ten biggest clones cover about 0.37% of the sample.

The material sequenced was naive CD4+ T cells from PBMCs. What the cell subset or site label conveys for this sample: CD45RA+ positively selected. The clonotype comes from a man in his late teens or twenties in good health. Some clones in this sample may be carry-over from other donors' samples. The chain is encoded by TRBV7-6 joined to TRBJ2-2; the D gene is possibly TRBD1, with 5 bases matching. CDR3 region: CASSLVSSAGSTGELFF. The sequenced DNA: TGTGCCAGCAGCTTAGTTTCTTCGGCAGGGTCCACCGGGGAGCTGTTTTTT.